This T cell receptor (beta chain) was sequenced for a study of T cell changes during pregnancy in multiple sclerosis. Clones were sequenced by immunoSEQ multiplex PCR, and TCRdb holds only the in-frame ones, with some missing. The data show 70,000 to 95,000 clones, about 93% seen once. This specimen consisted of peripheral blood, obtained in the first trimester of pregnancy. This receptor was identified in a female donor with multiple sclerosis, enrolled in a pregnancy study.

As DNA, the CDR3 is TGTGCCACCAGCCATGACACTTCTCGGGAGCAGTACTTC. Amino acid sequence: CATSHDTSREQYF. The chain joins TRBV15 to TRBJ2-7; D not certain. CDR1 is LNHNV, CDR2 YYDKDF, per germline (reference sequence). This CDR3 spans 13 amino acids. Trimming took 5 bases from V and 7 from J, leaving 15 bases between them.